This entry is about one TCR beta chain. The germline CDR1 and CDR2 sequences are SGHRS and YFSETQ. The V and J ends lost 2 bases and 4 bases respectively, with 13 bases between them. The CDR3 is made up of 14 amino acids. The sample originates from a study of blood T cell repertoires in COVID-19. Looking at the study overall: T cells, B-cell-depleted T cells, or PBMCs supplied cDNA or gDNA.

Per the original methods: Scientists estimated how many nucleated cells there were by amplifying reference gene primers. Sequencing was performed with immunoSEQ multiplex PCR; in TCRdb, only in-frame clones are kept and a portion is missing. V, J and clone size are taken as reported in that table, and D and trimming were inferred from the DNA itself. The data show about 110,000 clones, about 87% seen once. The sequencing sample was made of peripheral blood. The clonotype was recovered from a man in his fifties or sixties with active or convalescent COVID-19. V gene TRBV5-1 combines with J gene TRBJ2-7; possible D gene TRBD2, 6 bases. The CDR3 sequence: CASSFFGSGYEQYF. CDR3 sequence (DNA): TGCGCCAGCAGCTTCTTCGGGAGCGGGTACGAGCAGTACTTC. The full variable domain, rest sourced from reference TRBV5-1 and TRBJ2-7, is KAGVTQTPRYLIKTRGQQVTLSCSPISGHRSVSWYQQTPGQGLQFLFEYFSETQRNKGNFPGRFSGRQFSNSRSEMNVSTLELGDSALYLCASSFFGSGYEQYFGPGTRLTVT.